The next 20 T cell receptor beta chains were all read from a single sample in a study of shared clonotypes between healthy human individuals. Libraries were prepared by immunoSEQ multiplex PCR; TCRdb keeps only in-frame clonotypes and omits some of them. The table has approximately 740,000 clones, 80% to 95% seen once; the top ten hold 20% to 30%. CD45RO-negative, CCR7-selected cells formed the naive CD8 fraction, which excluded terminally differentiated effector memory CD45RA+ cells. The sample taken for sequencing was naive CD8+ T cells sorted from blood. The receptors come from a man under 40 in good health.

The chain uses TRBV6-4 and TRBJ2-1, with 8 bases lining up with TRBD2. The CDR3 sequence is 19 residues long. Trimming removed 5 bases from V and 8 bases from J; junction bases left unmatched: 23. CDR1 is MRHNA and CDR2 is SNTAGT in the germline V gene. Here the CDR3 DNA reads TGTGCCAGCAGTAGTCCCATCTCGGGAGGGCCAGTAGCAATGCATGAGCAGTTCTTC. It yields the protein CASSSPISGGPVAMHEQFF.

This clone is a singleton in its sample. V gene TRBV10-2 combines with J gene TRBJ2-1, with D possibly called TRBD1 or TRBD2 (5 bases each). Trimming shortened V by 2 bases and J by 8 bases, and 13 bases separated the two germline ends. The germline V gene has CDR1 WSHSY and CDR2 SAAADI. The CDR3 has 14 amino acids. The CDR3 loop reads CASSEGARDDEQFF. The CDR3 region has the DNA TGCGCCAGCAGTGAGGGCGCCAGGGACGATGAGCAGTTCTTC.

This clone is a singleton in its sample. The gene calls are TRBV5-6 and TRBJ2-7; possibly TRBD1 for D (6 bases). This CDR3 spans 15 amino acids. Germline CDR1 is SGHDT and CDR2 is YYEEEE. V gave up 2 bases and J gave up 9 bases, with 21 bases separating them. The CDR3: CASSLQGGGSVRQYF. DNA of the CDR3: TGTGCCAGCAGCTTACAAGGGGGTGGGTCCGTACGGCAGTACTTC. Drawing the rest from reference TRBV5-6 and TRBJ2-7, the complete variable domain is DAGVTQSPTHLIKTRGQQVTLRCSPKSGHDTVSWYQQALGQGPQFIFQYYEEEERQRGNFPDRFSGHQFPNYSSELNVNALLLGDSALYLCASSLQGGGSVRQYFGPGTRLTVT.

V is TRBV18 and J is TRBJ2-2, with D possibly called TRBD1 or TRBD2 (6 bases each). This CDR3 spans 20 amino acids. V was cut by 3 bases and J by 5 bases, with 28 bases left in between. Germline assignment: CDR1 KGHSH and CDR2 LQKENI. The CDR3 region has the DNA TGTGCCAGCTCACCGAGGCTGATAGCGGTACACGAAGGGACAACCGGGGAGCTGTTTTTT. Translating gives CASSPRLIAVHEGTTGELFF.

The chain has TRBV10-2 and TRBJ1-4; unclear D gene. The V end was cut by 3 bases, the J end by 1 base, with 9 bases between. CDR1 and CDR2 (germline): WSHSY, SAAADI. The CDR3 extends over 15 amino acids. The chain's CDR3 is CASSDGQLTNEKLFF. The CDR3 DNA sequence: TGCGCCAGCAGTGATGGGCAGCTAACTAATGAAAAACTGTTTTTT.

J is TRBJ1-2 and V is TRBV19; possibly TRBD1 for D (6 bases). V gave up 5 bases and J gave up 0 bases, with 13 bases separating them. Germline CDR1 reads LNHDA; CDR2 reads SQIVND (reference sequence). The length of the CDR3 is 15 residues. The CDR3 region is CASSDMGGPNYGYTF. The CDR3 DNA reads TGTGCCAGTAGTGATATGGGGGGCCCTAACTATGGCTACACCTTC.

As to this clone: The junction shows a germline mismatch at one end, possibly a read error. This specimen includes other DNA sequences encoding the same CDR3. The chain carries TRBV28 and TRBJ2-1, with D possibly being TRBD1 (6 bases). CDR1 and CDR2 (germline): MDHEN, SYDVKM. This CDR3 is 16 amino acids long. The DNA of the CDR3 is TGCGCCTCAAACCGGGACAAAAGGAAGTCCTACAATGAGCAGTTCTTC. Amino acids: CASNRDKRKSYNEQFF.

V and J are TRBV7-6 and TRBJ2-5; a weak D match, TRBD2 (6 bases). The CDR3 runs to 15 residues. Germline V gives CDR1 SGHVS, CDR2 FNYEAQ. The V end was cut by 4 bases, the J end by 5 bases, with 17 bases between. The CDR3 nucleotides are TGTGCCAGCAGCTATCGGGAGACGGGTGCGGAGACCCAGTACTTC. This encodes CASSYRETGAETQYF.

The V call is TRBV27, the J call TRBJ1-1; 7 bases map to TRBD1. This CDR3 has 13 amino acids. The germline V gene encodes CDR1 MNHEY and CDR2 SMNVEV (reference sequence). Unmatched junction bases numbered 2, after V lost 6 bases and J lost 1 base. Here the CDR3 DNA reads TGTGCCAGCAGCCGGGACAGGAACACTGAAGCTTTCTTT. Translating gives CASSRDRNTEAFF.

This chain connects TRBV7-9 to TRBJ1-4, with TRBD1 as a possible D gene (6 bases). Trimming shortened V by 7 bases and J by 0 bases, and 12 bases separated the two germline ends. Germline CDR1 SEHNR, CDR2 FQNEAQ (reference sequence). The CDR3 is made up of 15 amino acids. The CDR3 is CASKDRRTTNEKLFF. CDR3 bases: TGTGCCAGCAAAGACAGGAGGACAACTAATGAAAAACTGTTTTTT.

As to this clone: Other DNA sequences within the sample encode an identical CDR3. The chain employs TRBV7-3 and TRBJ2-1; the D is unclear. Germline loops: CDR1 SGHTA, CDR2 FQGTGA. The CDR3 is 13 residues long. The V gene lost 3 bases and the J gene lost 7 bases, with 10 bases spanning the gap. For the CDR3, the DNA is TGTGCCAGCAGCTTGACCCTCGGTAATGAGCAGTTCTTC. Amino acid sequence: CASSLTLGNEQFF.

The chain links TRBV4-1 to TRBJ2-1, with 12 bases matching TRBD1. The J segment lost 5 bases and the V segment lost 4 bases, leaving 3 bases of the junction unmatched. The CDR3 consists of 15 residues. CDR1 is MGHRA and CDR2 is YSYEKL in the germline V gene. This CDR3 is CASSPGQGAHNEQFF. The CDR3 DNA reads TGCGCCAGCAGCCCGGGACAGGGGGCCCACAATGAGCAGTTCTTC.

For this clone: The sample contains more than one DNA sequence encoding this CDR3. The V gene is TRBV19, the J gene TRBJ1-5, with unresolved D. CDR1 and CDR2 (germline): LNHDA, SQIVND (reference sequence). This CDR3 is 15 amino acids long. V was clipped by 3 bases and J by 0 bases, with 9 bases between them. DNA for the CDR3: TGTGCCAGTAGTATTGGCAGTTATAGCAATCAGCCCCAGCATTTT. This sequence encodes CASSIGSYSNQPQHF.

A single count supports this clone. The J gene is TRBJ2-2, the V gene TRBV28, with D perhaps given as TRBD1 or TRBD2 (5 bases each). Germline V gives CDR1 MDHEN, CDR2 SYDVKM. Trimming removed 7 bases at V and 4 bases at J, with 19 bases between. The CDR3 spans 16 residues. The CDR3 loop reads CASTTRGRVGTGELFF. In nucleotides, the CDR3 is TGTGCCAGCACCACTCGGGGCCGAGTTGGCACCGGGGAGCTGTTTTTT. The entire variable domain, with the rest obtained from reference TRBV28 and TRBJ2-2, is as follows: DVKVTQSSRYLVKRTGEKVFLECVQDMDHENMFWYRQDPGLGLRLIYFSYDVKMKEKGDIPEGYSVSREKKERFSLILESASTNQTSMYLCASTTRGRVGTGELFFGEGSRLTVL.

The chain recombines TRBV7-6 with TRBJ2-7; D perhaps matches TRBD2 (5 bases). Germline values: CDR1 SGHVS, CDR2 FNYEAQ. Trimming shortened V by 4 bases and J by 5 bases, and 15 bases separated the two germline ends. The length of the CDR3 is 14 residues. CDR3 residues: CASSSGFRGNEQYF. DNA for the CDR3: TGTGCCAGCAGCTCCGGGTTTCGGGGAAACGAGCAGTACTTC.

The chain employs TRBV27 and TRBJ2-1; 10 bases map to TRBD2. The CDR3 loop spans 16 amino acids. Germline CDR1 reads MNHEY; CDR2 reads SMNVEV (reference sequence). V dropped 3 bases and J dropped 2; count of bases not matched to a gene: 4. CDR3 loop: CASSLTSGRPYNEQFF. Here the CDR3 DNA reads TGTGCCAGCAGTTTGACTAGCGGGCGTCCCTACAATGAGCAGTTCTTC.

This chain connects TRBV7-9 to TRBJ2-3, with 15 bases lining up with TRBD2. The J segment lost 5 bases and the V segment lost 3 bases, leaving 9 bases of the junction unmatched. The CDR3 length is 18 residues. Germline CDR1 and CDR2: SEHNR and FQNEAQ (reference sequence). The CDR3 reads CASSFLEGLAGGKDTQYF. In DNA form, the CDR3 reads TGTGCCAGCAGCTTCTTAGAAGGACTAGCGGGAGGGAAAGATACGCAGTATTTT.

J is TRBJ2-5 and V is TRBV7-9; no definite D call. Germline CDR1 reads SEHNR; CDR2 reads FQNEAQ (reference sequence). V lost 5 bases and J lost 6, with 4 bases in between. The CDR3 consists of 10 residues. CDR3 in amino acids: CASSGQTQYF. The CDR3 coding sequence is TGTGCCAGCAGCGGGCAGACCCAGTACTTC.

The CDR3 is CASSDLAGAGSQYF. CDR3 DNA: TGTGCCAGCAGTGATCTGGCGGGAGCCGGGTCCCAGTACTTC. V is TRBV2 and J is TRBJ2-5; TRBD2 aligns across 7 bases. Unmatched junction bases numbered 10, after V lost 3 bases and J lost 9 bases. The length of the CDR3 is 14 residues. The germline V gene encodes CDR1 SNHLY and CDR2 FYNNEI.

The CDR3 protein is CASSSTYGTTYEQYF. The CDR3 nucleotides are TGTGCCAGCAGCTCAACCTACGGGACGACCTACGAGCAGTACTTC. The rearrangement uses TRBV13 and TRBJ2-7; D tentatively fits TRBD1 or TRBD2 (5 bases each). Trimming pared 4 bases from V and 2 bases from J, leaving 15 bases between. CDR3 size: 15 residues. The V gene's germline CDR1 is PRHDT and CDR2 FYEKMQ (reference sequence). The variable domain in full, completed from reference TRBV13 and TRBJ2-7, reads AAGVIQSPRHLIKEKRETATLKCYPIPRHDTVYWYQQGPGQDPQFLISFYEKMQSDKGSIPDRFSAQQFSDYHSELNMSSLELGDSALYFCASSSTYGTTYEQYFGPGTRLTVT.